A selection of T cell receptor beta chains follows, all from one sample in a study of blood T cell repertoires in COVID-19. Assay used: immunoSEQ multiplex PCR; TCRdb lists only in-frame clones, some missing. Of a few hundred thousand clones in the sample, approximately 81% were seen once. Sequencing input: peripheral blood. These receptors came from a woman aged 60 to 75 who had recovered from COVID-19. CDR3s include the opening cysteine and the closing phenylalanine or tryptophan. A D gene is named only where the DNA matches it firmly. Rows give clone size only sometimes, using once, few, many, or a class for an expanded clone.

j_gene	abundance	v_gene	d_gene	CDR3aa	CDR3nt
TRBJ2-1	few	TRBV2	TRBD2	CASSSRPSGGGNEQFF	TGTGCCAGCAGTTCCCGACCTAGCGGGGGAGGCAATGAGCAGTTCTTC
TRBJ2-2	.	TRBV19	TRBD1	CASSSGGTDTGELFF	TGTGCCAGTAGTTCAGGGGGTACGGACACCGGGGAGCTGTTTTTT
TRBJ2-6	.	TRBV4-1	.	CASSQDTGQQFAGANVLTF	TGCGCCAGCAGCCAAGATACAGGACAACAATTCGCTGGGGCCAACGTCCTGACTTTC
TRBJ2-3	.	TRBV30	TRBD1	CAWSRDRSTDTQYF	TGTGCCTGGAGTCGGGACAGGAGCACAGATACGCAGTATTTT
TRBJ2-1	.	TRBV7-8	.	CASHGQGTNEQFF	TGTGCCAGCCATGGTCAGGGAACAAATGAGCAGTTCTTC
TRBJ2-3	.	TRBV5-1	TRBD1	CASSFLGGTGTDTQYF	TGCGCCAGCAGCTTCCTAGGGGGCACCGGCACAGATACGCAGTATTTT
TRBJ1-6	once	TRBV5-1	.	CASSLQSSYNSPLHF	TGCGCCAGCAGCTTACAAAGCTCCTATAATTCACCCCTCCACTTT
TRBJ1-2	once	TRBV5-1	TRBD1	CASSPDRGVGYTF	TGCGCCAGCAGCCCGGACAGGGGCGTCGGCTACACCTTC
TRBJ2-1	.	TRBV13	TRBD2	CASSPRLAGGNEQFF	TGTGCCAGCAGCCCGCGACTAGCGGGGGGGAATGAGCAGTTCTTC
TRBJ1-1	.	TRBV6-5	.	CASKRGGATEAFF	TGTGCCAGCAAAAGAGGGGGGGCCACTGAAGCTTTCTTT
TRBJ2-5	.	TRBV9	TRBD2	CASSELAGFETQYF	TGTGCCAGCAGCGAACTAGCGGGGTTCGAGACCCAGTACTTC
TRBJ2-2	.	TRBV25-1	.	CPAVGLYTGELFF	TGTCCCGCCGTTGGACTATACACCGGGGAGCTGTTTTTT
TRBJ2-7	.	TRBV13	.	CASSLGGGTGTYEQYF	TGTGCCAGCAGCTTAGGGGGCGGAACAGGCACCTACGAGCAGTACTTC
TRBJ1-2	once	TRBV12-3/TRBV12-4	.	CACHRLRGGYTF	TGTGCCTGCCATCGTTTGCGAGGTGGCTACACCTTC
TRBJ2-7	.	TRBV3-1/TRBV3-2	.	CASSQSSYEQYF	TGTGCCAGCAGCCAGAGCTCCTACGAGCAGTACTTC
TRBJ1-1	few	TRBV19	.	CASSIGREDTEAFF	TGTGCCAGTAGTATAGGCAGGGAGGACACTGAAGCTTTCTTT
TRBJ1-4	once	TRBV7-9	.	CASSSTGFNEKLFF	TGTGCCAGCAGCTCTACAGGTTTTAATGAAAAACTGTTTTTT
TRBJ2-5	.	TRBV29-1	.	CSVSGSRGSETQYF	TGCAGCGTTTCCGGGTCTCGAGGGTCGGAGACCCAGTACTTC
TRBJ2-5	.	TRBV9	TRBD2	CASSVSGGAQETQYF	TGTGCCAGCAGCGTCAGCGGGGGGGCCCAAGAGACCCAGTACTTC
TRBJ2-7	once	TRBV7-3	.	CASSSQGDSEQYF	TGTGCCAGCAGCTCCCAAGGGGACTCCGAGCAGTACTTC
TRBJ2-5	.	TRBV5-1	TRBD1	CASSLLRDRETQYF	TGCGCCAGCAGCTTGCTCCGGGACAGGGAGACCCAGTACTTC
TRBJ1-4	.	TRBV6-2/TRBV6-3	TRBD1	CASSSPGQGDEKLFF	TGTGCCAGCAGTTCGCCGGGACAGGGGGATGAAAAACTGTTTTTT
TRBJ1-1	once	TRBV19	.	CASSIGLGQGTEAFF	TGTGCCAGTAGTATAGGTTTGGGGCAGGGCACTGAAGCTTTCTTT
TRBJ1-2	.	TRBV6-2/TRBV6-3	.	CASSLRTAYGYTF	TGTGCCAGCAGCTTGAGGACAGCCTATGGCTACACCTTC
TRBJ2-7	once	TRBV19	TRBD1	CASSQTGISEVGYEQYF	TGTGCCAGTAGCCAGACAGGGATCTCGGAGGTCGGCTACGAGCAGTACTTC
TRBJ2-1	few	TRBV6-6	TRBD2	CASTETSGAYNEQFF	TGTGCCAGCACAGAGACTAGCGGGGCTTACAATGAGCAGTTCTTC
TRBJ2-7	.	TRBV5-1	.	CASRSSPGGGLDEQYF	TGCGCCAGCAGATCTTCACCCGGTGGGGGCTTGGACGAGCAGTACTTC
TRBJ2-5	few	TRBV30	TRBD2	CAWGSGGVKQETQYF	TGTGCCTGGGGTAGCGGGGGGGTGAAACAAGAGACCCAGTACTTC
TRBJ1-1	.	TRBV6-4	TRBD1	CASSDPQDRGMNTEAFF	TGTGCCAGCAGTGACCCACAGGACAGGGGGATGAACACTGAAGCTTTCTTT
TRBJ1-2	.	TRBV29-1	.	CSVSEAGTADSAF	TGCAGCGTTTCAGAAGCTGGGACTGCCGATTCCGCCTTC
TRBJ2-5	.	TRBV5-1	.	CASRLGRGETQYF	TGCGCCAGCAGATTAGGAAGGGGGGAGACCCAGTACTTC
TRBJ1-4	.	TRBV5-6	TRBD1	CASSLGPHRGHNEKLFF	TGTGCCAGCAGCTTGGGACCTCACAGGGGACACAATGAAAAACTGTTTTTT
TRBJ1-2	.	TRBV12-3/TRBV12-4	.	CATLRGFRGYTF	TGTGCCACCCTACGGGGATTCCGTGGCTACACCTTC
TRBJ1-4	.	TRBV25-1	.	CASSDRGEKLFF	TGTGCCAGCAGTGATCGAGGCGAAAAACTGTTTTTT
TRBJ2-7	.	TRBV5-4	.	CASSLVMRPPQYF	TGTGCCAGCAGCTTGGTTATGAGGCCACCGCAGTACTTC
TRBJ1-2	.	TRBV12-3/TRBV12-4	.	CASTSGVHYGYTF	TGTGCCAGCACCTCCGGGGTCCACTATGGCTACACCTTC
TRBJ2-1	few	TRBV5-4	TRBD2	CASSSDEASGYSEQFF	TGTGCCAGCAGCTCGGACGAGGCTAGCGGTTATTCAGAGCAGTTCTTC
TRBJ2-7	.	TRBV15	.	CATSRDRQESYEQYF	TGTGCCACCAGCAGAGATAGACAGGAATCCTACGAGCAGTACTTC
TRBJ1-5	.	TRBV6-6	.	CASSYSRTTENQPQHF	TGTGCCAGCAGTTACTCGAGGACTACCGAGAATCAGCCCCAGCATTTT
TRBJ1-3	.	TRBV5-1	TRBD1	CASSDPGQGSSGNTIYF	TGCGCCAGCAGCGACCCAGGACAGGGAAGCTCTGGAAACACCATATATTTT
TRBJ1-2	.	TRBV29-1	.	CSVAVSNYGYTF	TGCAGCGTTGCGGTCTCTAACTATGGCTACACCTTC
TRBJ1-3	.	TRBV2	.	CASSGPQYTIYF	TGTGCCAGCAGTGGCCCCCAGTACACCATATATTTT
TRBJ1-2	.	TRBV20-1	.	CSASPGFAGDYGYTF	TGCAGTGCTAGTCCCGGATTCGCGGGCGACTATGGCTACACCTTC
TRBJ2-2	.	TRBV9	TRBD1	CASSVGGTGWGGELFF	TGTGCCAGCAGCGTAGGAGGGACAGGATGGGGTGGGGAGCTGTTTTTT
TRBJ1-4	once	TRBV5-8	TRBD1	CASSLGQRGTTTNEKLFF	TGTGCCAGCAGTTTGGGACAGCGGGGGACGACAACTAATGAAAAACTGTTTTTT
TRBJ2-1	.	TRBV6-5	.	CASSYGTRLYNEQFF	TGTGCCAGCAGTTACGGGACTCGTCTTTACAATGAGCAGTTCTTC
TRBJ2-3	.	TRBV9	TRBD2	CASSAPGLAGPSSDTQYF	TGTGCCAGCAGCGCCCCGGGACTAGCGGGACCATCTTCAGATACGCAGTATTTT
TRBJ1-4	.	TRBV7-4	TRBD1	CASRDGQGRFF	TGTGCCAGCAGAGACGGACAGGGGCGGTTTTTT
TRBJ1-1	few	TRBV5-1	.	CASSLNQGLEAFF	TGCGCCAGCAGCTTGAACCAGGGGCTTGAAGCTTTCTTT
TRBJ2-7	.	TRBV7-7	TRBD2	CASSPELAGDLQYF	TGTGCTAGCAGCCCCGAGCTAGCGGGGGACCTTCAGTACTTC
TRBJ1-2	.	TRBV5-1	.	CASSLRTQNYGYTF	TGCGCCAGCAGCTTGAGGACTCAAAACTATGGCTACACCTTC
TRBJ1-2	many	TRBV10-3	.	CAISDRSYGYTF	TGTGCCATCAGCGACAGATCCTATGGCTACACCTTC
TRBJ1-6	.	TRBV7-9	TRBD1	CASSSRTGINSPLHF	TGTGCCAGCAGCTCAAGGACAGGGATTAATTCACCCCTCCACTTT